This T cell receptor beta chain was captured by sequencing in a study of T cells expressing NK-cell markers. CDR3 length: 13 amino acids. Germline V CDR1 and CDR2: SQVTM, ANQGSEA. One entry per CDR3 protein, without DNA, is what TCRdb gives after re-calling the 5' RACE reads. The listing contains 120,000 to 150,000 distinct CDR3 sequences. The J gene is TRBJ2-2, the V gene TRBV29-1; there is no DNA to check the TCRdb D call of TRBD1. The sample comprised blood T cells: a sorted CD56 or NKG2C T cell subset, CD4+ or CD8+ T cells, or bulk PBMC T cells (not recorded which). This TCR was sampled from a man between 18 and 35 years old in good health. The CDR3 reads CSVPGARDGELFF.